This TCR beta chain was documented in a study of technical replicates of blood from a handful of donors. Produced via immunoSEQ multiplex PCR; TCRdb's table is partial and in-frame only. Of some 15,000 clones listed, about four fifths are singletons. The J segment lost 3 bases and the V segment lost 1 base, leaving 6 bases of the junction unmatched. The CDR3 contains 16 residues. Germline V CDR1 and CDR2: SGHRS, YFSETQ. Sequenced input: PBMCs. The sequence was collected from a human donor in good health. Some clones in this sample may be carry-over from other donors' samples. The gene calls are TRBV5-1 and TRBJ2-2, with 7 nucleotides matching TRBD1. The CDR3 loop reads CASSLLGGDYTGELFF. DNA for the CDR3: TGCGCCAGCAGCTTGCTAGGGGGCGACTACACCGGGGAGCTGTTTTTT. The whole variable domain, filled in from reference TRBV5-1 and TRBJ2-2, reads KAGVTQTPRYLIKTRGQQVTLSCSPISGHRSVSWYQQTPGQGLQFLFEYFSETQRNKGNFPGRFSGRQFSNSRSEMNVSTLELGDSALYLCASSLLGGDYTGELFFGEGSRLTVL.